Shown below are 20 T cell receptor beta chains from a single sample sequenced in a study of CD8 T cells in cerebrospinal fluid in Alzheimer's disease. For each CDR3 protein, TCRdb gives one entry from its re-call of the 10x single-cell sequencing reads, without DNA. The sample yields approximately 500 distinct CDR3 sequences, of which the top ten take up about 30%. The sequencing input was cerebrospinal fluid. The receptor set was obtained from a human donor with Alzheimer's disease.

This clonotype is called medium-sized based on its frequency. The J gene is TRBJ1-3, the V gene TRBV18. The CDR3 loop spans 12 amino acids. Germline V lookup: CDR1 KGHSH, CDR2 LQKENI. The CDR3 loop reads CASLIQGNTIYF.

This clonotype is large by frequency. The chain is built from TRBV7-2 and TRBJ2-1; TCRdb's assignment of TRBD2 cannot be checked, as there is no DNA. Germline assignment: CDR1 SGHTA and CDR2 FQGNSA. The CDR3 has 13 residues. The CDR3 loop reads CASSLGVSGEQFF.

The V and J genes are TRBV12-3 or TRBV12-4 and TRBJ2-5; lacking DNA, the TRBD2 call made by TCRdb goes unchecked. The CDR3 extends over 15 amino acids. CDR3 loop: CASSYNSGGGETQYF.

This clonotype is labeled large based on frequency. The chain carries TRBV12-3 or TRBV12-4 and TRBJ1-2. This CDR3 is 13 amino acids long. CDR3 amino acids: CASSFAGPNGYTF.

This clonotype shows up as medium-sized (0.01 to 0.1%) by frequency. The chain joins TRBV12-3 or TRBV12-4 to TRBJ1-3; TCRdb designates TRBD1, a call that cannot be tested without DNA. The CDR3 covers 13 residues. This CDR3 is CASSLDNRGAIYF.

This clonotype is deemed large by its frequency. The chain uses TRBV12-3 or TRBV12-4 and TRBJ2-6; the D call from TCRdb, TRBD2, cannot be confirmed without DNA. This CDR3 region has 17 residues. The CDR3 is CASGYPGLGSGANVLTF.

This clonotype ranks as large in terms of frequency. The CDR3: CSARDGPGQPQHF. The chain joins TRBV20-1 to TRBJ1-5; TCRdb proposes TRBD1, but this gene call is untestable without DNA. Germline loops: CDR1 DFQATT, CDR2 SNEGSKA (reference sequence). The CDR3 covers 13 residues.

The chain combines TRBV3-2 with TRBJ1-1; TCRdb outputs TRBD1, but without DNA this stays unchecked. TRBV3-2 counts as a pseudogene. The CDR3 has 16 residues. The CDR3 region is CARDPPLKMMNTEAFF.

This clonotype is large by frequency. The rearrangement links TRBV7-2 to TRBJ1-5. Germline values: CDR1 SGHTA, CDR2 FQGNSA. The CDR3 sequence is 14 residues long. CDR3 loop: CASSLMRSGQPQHF. Based on the CDR3 plus reference TRBV7-2 and TRBJ1-5, the full variable domain is GAGVSQSPSNKVTEKGKDVELRCDPISGHTALYWYRQSLGQGLEFLIYFQGNSAPDKSGLPSDRFSAERTGGSVSTLTIQRTQQEDSAVYLCASSLMRSGQPQHFGDGTRLSIL.

This clonotype is classed as large (0.1 to 1%) by frequency. The chain couples TRBV12-3 or TRBV12-4 to TRBJ2-7; TCRdb's D gene call, TRBD1, goes unchecked for lack of DNA. The CDR3 is 15 amino acids. The chain's CDR3 is CASTNIRTGVDEQYF.

The CDR3: CASSQWTEAFF. V and J are TRBV6-5 and TRBJ1-1. Per germline, CDR1 MNHEY and CDR2 SVGAGI. The CDR3 loop spans 11 amino acids.

This clonotype registers large by frequency. This chain connects TRBV5-5 to TRBJ2-3; TCRdb proposes TRBD2, but this gene call is untestable without DNA. Germline CDR1 SGHKS, CDR2 YYEKEE (reference sequence). The CDR3 consists of 13 residues. The chain's CDR3 is CASPGGVTDTQYF.

Measured by frequency, this clonotype is medium-sized. The V gene is TRBV7-9, the J gene TRBJ1-3. The CDR3 runs 16 residues. The germline gives CDR1 SEHNR, CDR2 FQNEAQ (reference sequence). The CDR3 loop reads CASSPGDGPKGNTIYF.

In terms of frequency, this clonotype is large (0.1 to 1%). The genes are TRBV12-3 or TRBV12-4 and TRBJ1-1; TCRdb names TRBD1, which stays unverified in the absence of DNA. This CDR3 comprises 14 residues. CDR3 amino acids: CASSFPRENTEAFF.

The gene calls are TRBV7-2 and TRBJ1-1; as DNA is missing, the TRBD1 call by TCRdb cannot be tested. Germline assignment: CDR1 SGHTA and CDR2 FQGNSA. The CDR3 contains 15 residues. The CDR3 sequence is CASSSRTGINTEAFF.

This clonotype counts as large by frequency. The chain joins TRBV27 to TRBJ1-2; lacking DNA, the TRBD1 call made by TCRdb goes unchecked. CDR3 length equals 14 residues. The germline V gene encodes CDR1 MNHEY and CDR2 SMNVEV (reference sequence). The CDR3 here is CASSPDTAPYGYTF.

This clonotype is deemed medium-sized (0.01 to 0.1%) by its frequency. This chain links TRBV12-3 or TRBV12-4 with TRBJ2-7; TCRdb returns TRBD1, unconfirmable since there is no DNA. The CDR3 runs to 16 residues. CDR3 protein: CASSSLAGTGGYEQYF.

By frequency, this clonotype is hyperexpanded. J is TRBJ1-1 and V is TRBV20-1; the TCRdb call, TRBD1, lacks DNA for checking. The length of the CDR3 is 14 residues. Germline CDR1 DFQATT, CDR2 SNEGSKA (reference sequence). The CDR3 reads CSASGTAKNTEAFF.

The genes are TRBV27 and TRBJ2-7; with no DNA, the TCRdb D assignment of TRBD1 cannot be verified. Per the germline V gene, CDR1 is MNHEY and CDR2 is SMNVEV (reference sequence). This CDR3 has 15 residues. CDR3 loop: CASSQLGTGADEQYF.

This clonotype counts as large by frequency. The chain joins TRBV7-6 to TRBJ2-5; the D call of TRBD2 rests on TCRdb alone, since no DNA is present to check it. The CDR3 runs to 19 residues. CDR1 SGHVS and CDR2 FNYEAQ come from the germline V gene. CDR3 protein: CASSLEFLRGLATPGTQYF.